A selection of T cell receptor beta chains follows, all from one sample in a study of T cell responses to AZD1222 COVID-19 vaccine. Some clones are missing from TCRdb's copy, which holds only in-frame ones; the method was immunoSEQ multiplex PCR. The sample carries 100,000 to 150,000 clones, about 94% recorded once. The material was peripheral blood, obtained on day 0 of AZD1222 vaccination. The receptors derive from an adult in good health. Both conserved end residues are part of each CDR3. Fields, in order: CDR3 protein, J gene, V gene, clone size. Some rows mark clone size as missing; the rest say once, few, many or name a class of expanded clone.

CDR3 protein: CSVTGDRVTYEQYF
J gene: TRBJ2-7
V gene: TRBV29-1
clone size: few

CDR3 protein: CSVTPRGTNTEAFF
J gene: TRBJ1-1
V gene: TRBV29-1
clone size: NA

CDR3 protein: CASNTALTFSDGYTF
J gene: TRBJ1-2
V gene: TRBV6-5
clone size: NA

CDR3 protein: CASSQGPREKLFF
J gene: TRBJ1-4
V gene: TRBV14
clone size: NA

CDR3 protein: CASSQDTGYTF
J gene: TRBJ1-2
V gene: TRBV4-2
clone size: NA

CDR3 protein: CASSFGPTTDTQYF
J gene: TRBJ2-3
V gene: TRBV7-3
clone size: NA

CDR3 protein: CASSLAGYYGYTF
J gene: TRBJ1-2
V gene: TRBV7-9
clone size: NA

CDR3 protein: CAWSPAKSPLYGYTF
J gene: TRBJ1-2
V gene: TRBV30
clone size: NA

CDR3 protein: CASSRWEVPYNEQFF
J gene: TRBJ2-1
V gene: TRBV4-3
clone size: NA

CDR3 protein: CASSLSGLAGAQGTGELFF
J gene: TRBJ2-2
V gene: TRBV6-6
clone size: NA

CDR3 protein: CASSQAGTPYNEQFF
J gene: TRBJ2-1
V gene: TRBV4-1
clone size: NA

CDR3 protein: CATHLIGGTEAFF
J gene: TRBJ1-1
V gene: TRBV28
clone size: NA

CDR3 protein: CASSFGRDEQYF
J gene: TRBJ2-7
V gene: TRBV12-3/TRBV12-4
clone size: NA

CDR3 protein: CASSQDPPGTSNQPQHF
J gene: TRBJ1-5
V gene: TRBV3-1/TRBV3-2
clone size: NA

CDR3 protein: CASSHGQGADSPLHF
J gene: TRBJ1-6
V gene: TRBV4-2
clone size: NA

CDR3 protein: CASSGRTGGYEQYF
J gene: TRBJ2-7
V gene: TRBV6-2/TRBV6-3
clone size: NA

CDR3 protein: CASGYQTGNYGYTF
J gene: TRBJ1-2
V gene: TRBV12-5
clone size: NA

CDR3 protein: CASNRDLQGYEQYF
J gene: TRBJ2-7
V gene: TRBV28
clone size: NA

CDR3 protein: CACGNILVGETQYF
J gene: TRBJ2-5
V gene: TRBV30
clone size: NA

CDR3 protein: CASIPDTQGDGYTF
J gene: TRBJ1-2
V gene: TRBV7-2
clone size: few

CDR3 protein: CASSLLGSHYSNQPQHF
J gene: TRBJ1-5
V gene: TRBV28
clone size: NA

CDR3 protein: CASSHAPTGTAEAFF
J gene: TRBJ1-1
V gene: TRBV3-1/TRBV3-2
clone size: NA

CDR3 protein: CASSSLGTTDEQFF
J gene: TRBJ2-1
V gene: TRBV19
clone size: NA

CDR3 protein: CASSPGNTEAFF
J gene: TRBJ1-1
V gene: TRBV11-2
clone size: NA

CDR3 protein: CAWRLAGSHEQFF
J gene: TRBJ2-1
V gene: TRBV30
clone size: NA

CDR3 protein: CAISEGPGLNTEAFF
J gene: TRBJ1-1
V gene: TRBV10-3
clone size: NA

CDR3 protein: CASSVGLNQPQHF
J gene: TRBJ1-5
V gene: TRBV7-9
clone size: NA

CDR3 protein: CASTRSATNEKLFF
J gene: TRBJ1-4
V gene: TRBV19
clone size: NA

CDR3 protein: CASSEWADSNQPQHF
J gene: TRBJ1-5
V gene: TRBV25-1
clone size: NA

CDR3 protein: CASSQGPSEAFF
J gene: TRBJ1-1
V gene: TRBV18
clone size: few

CDR3 protein: CASSAQGVAGELFF
J gene: TRBJ2-2
V gene: TRBV25-1
clone size: NA

CDR3 protein: CASSYSLDTEAFF
J gene: TRBJ1-1
V gene: TRBV6-2/TRBV6-3
clone size: NA

CDR3 protein: CATGQGTCYGYTF
J gene: TRBJ1-2
V gene: TRBV21-1
clone size: NA

CDR3 protein: CASSFRQLRNGPQHF
J gene: TRBJ1-5
V gene: TRBV5-1
clone size: NA

CDR3 protein: CASSSRATKYTDTQYF
J gene: TRBJ2-3
V gene: TRBV7-2
clone size: NA

CDR3 protein: CAIRTSGSAGELFF
J gene: TRBJ2-2
V gene: TRBV24-1
clone size: NA

CDR3 protein: CAWGLAGNSAYEQYF
J gene: TRBJ2-7
V gene: TRBV30
clone size: NA

CDR3 protein: CASRGTSRDEQFF
J gene: TRBJ2-1
V gene: TRBV27
clone size: NA

CDR3 protein: CASSPGTGGYNEQFF
J gene: TRBJ2-1
V gene: TRBV5-1
clone size: NA

CDR3 protein: CASSHPGQGTFTYEQYF
J gene: TRBJ2-7
V gene: TRBV7-2
clone size: NA

CDR3 protein: CASSIDGRGPYEQYF
J gene: TRBJ2-7
V gene: TRBV19
clone size: NA

CDR3 protein: CASSRGEDSPLHF
J gene: TRBJ1-6
V gene: TRBV28
clone size: NA

CDR3 protein: CASSVDSSYEQYF
J gene: TRBJ2-7
V gene: TRBV9
clone size: NA

CDR3 protein: CASSGRQGGSYGYTF
J gene: TRBJ1-2
V gene: TRBV9
clone size: NA

CDR3 protein: CASSELAGRGETQYF
J gene: TRBJ2-5
V gene: TRBV6-1
clone size: NA

CDR3 protein: CASSQISGLGNEQFF
J gene: TRBJ2-1
V gene: TRBV6-6
clone size: NA

CDR3 protein: CSARYTDTQYF
J gene: TRBJ2-3
V gene: TRBV20-1
clone size: NA

CDR3 protein: CASSSGIAGVRDTQYF
J gene: TRBJ2-3
V gene: TRBV27
clone size: NA

CDR3 protein: CASSLVPGQGDTDTQYF
J gene: TRBJ2-3
V gene: TRBV11-3
clone size: NA

CDR3 protein: CASRYPMGQSAAEAFF
J gene: TRBJ1-1
V gene: TRBV6-5
clone size: NA

CDR3 protein: CASSETGRGYTF
J gene: TRBJ1-2
V gene: TRBV7-9
clone size: NA